The clone carrying this TCR beta chain was counted only a few times. The data were taken from a study of blood T cells in healthy people across ages. The CDR3 loop spans 15 amino acids. Looked up from germline, CDR1 is SNHLY and CDR2 is FYNNEI. Germline trimming cut 6 bases from V and 6 bases from J; bases unmatched to any gene: 8. Sample-barcoded 5' priming and a J-beta primer mix drove a second PCR of about 7 to 11 cycles. TCRdb analysed the 5' RACE reads with MiXCR anew, one entry per CDR3 protein. The sample records 800,000 to 950,000 distinct CDR3 sequences, roughly 50% being singletons. The sequence derives from a man aged 30 to 39 in good health. The V and J genes are TRBV2 and TRBJ2-5, with 12 bases that match TRBD1. Sequencing was performed on blood. In DNA, the CDR3 is TGTGCCAGCAGGGCCGGGACAGGGGGCGCACAGACCCAGTACTTC. Its translation is CASRAGTGGAQTQYF.